The 30 T cell receptor beta chains below were found in one sample sequenced in a study of metastatic and nonmetastatic thyroid tumors. Each patient went into thyroid surgery without having received any treatment. MiXCR was used by TCRdb to re-call the PCR reads. The sample consists of 16,000 or so clones, 24% of them appearing once. Sequencing input: tumor tissue. These receptors were obtained from a female donor with papillary thyroid cancer or a benign thyroid nodule (not recorded which). Some clones in this sample may be carry-over from other donors' samples.

The V gene is TRBV28, the J gene TRBJ1-6; D is undetermined. Germline V gene sequence: CDR1 MDHEN, CDR2 SYDVKM. V shed 7 bases and J shed 5 bases, with 6 bases lying between them. The CDR3 consists of 12 residues. The CDR3 is CASNIDNSPLHF. Written as DNA, the CDR3 is TGTGCCAGCAACATTGATAATTCACCCCTCCACTTT. The variable domain in full, completed from reference TRBV28 and TRBJ1-6, reads DVKVTQSSRYLVKRTGEKVFLECVQDMDHENMFWYRQDPGLGLRLIYFSYDVKMKEKGDIPEGYSVSREKKERFSLILESASTNQTSMYLCASNIDNSPLHFGNGTRLTVT.

By sample share, this clone is medium-sized. The rearrangement uses TRBV10-2 and TRBJ1-1, with TRBD1 as a possible D gene (6 bases). Germline V gene sequence: CDR1 WSHSY, CDR2 SAAADI. This CDR3 has 17 amino acids. The V and J ends lost 2 bases and 8 bases respectively, with 24 bases between them. In DNA form, the CDR3 reads TGCGCCAGCAGTGAGCCTGGGCAGTTGGGGCGAGGGGGAGAAGCTTTCTTT. It encodes CASSEPGQLGRGGEAFF.

The sample holds many counts of this clone. The genes are TRBV5-1 and TRBJ1-2; D is perhaps TRBD1 (6 bases). The CDR3 loop spans 13 amino acids. CDR1 SGHRS and CDR2 YFSETQ come from the germline V gene. V gave up 4 bases and J gave up 1 base, with 8 bases separating them. CDR3 sequence reads: CASSGTNNYGYTF. DNA of the CDR3: TGCGCCAGCAGCGGGACAAATAACTATGGCTACACCTTC.

This clone was counted many times. J is TRBJ1-4 and V is TRBV20-1; perhaps TRBD1 as D (5 bases). Germline values: CDR1 DFQATT, CDR2 SNEGSKA (reference sequence). Trimming took off 6 bases at V and 6 bases at J, with 17 bases between the two ends. This CDR3 is built from 14 residues. This chain's CDR3 is CSAAGTLGHEKLFF. CDR3 sequence (DNA): TGCAGTGCGGCCGGGACTCTCGGCCATGAAAAACTGTTTTTT.

This clone was found many times. The genes are TRBV9 and TRBJ1-1; D may be TRBD1 (5 bases). The V and J ends lost 3 bases and 11 bases respectively, with 20 bases between them. This CDR3 has 14 residues. Germline CDR1 and CDR2: SGDLS and YYNGEE. The CDR3 sequence is CASSADWGGVWAFF. The CDR3 DNA sequence: TGTGCCAGCAGCGCCGATTGGGGGGGAGTGTGGGCTTTCTTT.

By frequency in the sample, this clone is medium-sized (0.01 to 0.1%). The chain recombines TRBV6-5 with TRBJ2-7, with TRBD1 matching over 9 bases. Germline V gene data show CDR1 as MNHEY and CDR2 as SVGAGI. The V and J ends lost 2 bases and 2 bases, in that order; junction bases with no gene match: 10. The CDR3 runs 17 residues. In nucleotides, the CDR3 is TGTGCCAGCAGTTACGAACAGGGGGGGACAGGGCCCTACGAGCAGTACTTC. Its protein is CASSYEQGGTGPYEQYF.

This clone occurred a few times. V and J are TRBV6-1 and TRBJ2-7, with D maybe TRBD1 (5 bases). CDR1 is MNHNS and CDR2 is SASEGT in the germline V gene. V was pared by 8 bases and J by 3 bases, with 17 bases between. This CDR3 spans 14 amino acids. CDR3 sequence reads: CASAQQVNLYEQYF. CDR3 nucleotide sequence: TGTGCCAGCGCCCAACAGGTTAACCTCTACGAGCAGTACTTC.

This clone was seen at least ten times. The chain uses TRBV19 and TRBJ1-5; D not resolved. The CDR3 runs to 14 residues. Trimming pared 3 bases from V and 8 bases from J, leaving 14 bases between. Germline V gives CDR1 LNHDA, CDR2 SQIVND (reference sequence). The CDR3 coding sequence is TGTGCCAGTAGTATGTCGGACTTCTGGGAGCCCCAGCATTTT. It is translated as CASSMSDFWEPQHF.

CDR3: CASSLGWLGGNIQYF. The CDR3 region has the DNA TGTGCCAGCAGCTTGGGATGGTTGGGGGGGAACATTCAGTACTTC. The chain employs TRBV5-5 and TRBJ2-4; 7 positions match TRBD2. This CDR3 spans 15 amino acids. Germline CDR1 and CDR2: SGHKS and YYEKEE (reference sequence). Trimming at V came to 0 bases and at J to 7 bases, leaving 7 bases not matched to a gene. The variable domain in full, completed from reference TRBV5-5 and TRBJ2-4, reads DAGVTQSPTHLIKTRGQQVTLRCSPISGHKSVSWYQQVLGQGPQFIFQYYEKEERGRGNFPDRFSARQFPNYSSELNVNALLLGDSALYLCASSLGWLGGNIQYFGAGTRLSVL.

This clone was found many times. The CDR3 is CATETGGLGNTIYF. In DNA, the CDR3 is TGTGCCACCGAAACAGGGGGCCTTGGAAACACCATATATTTT. The chain couples TRBV19 to TRBJ1-3, with 9 nucleotides matching TRBD1. The J segment lost 3 bases and the V segment lost 10 bases, leaving 7 bases of the junction unmatched. The germline V gene encodes CDR1 LNHDA and CDR2 SQIVND (reference sequence). The CDR3 sequence is 14 residues long.

There are many counts of this clone. The identical CDR3 is also encoded by other nucleotide sequences in the sample. The rearrangement links TRBV15 to TRBJ1-5; TRBD1 matches at 7 bases. In germline, CDR1 is LNHNV, CDR2 YYDKDF (reference sequence). The CDR3 is 15 residues long. J gave up 0 bases and V 5 bases, and 4 bases lay outside the gene matches. The CDR3 is CATSRDSHSNQPQHF. DNA for the CDR3: TGTGCCACCAGCCGGGACAGCCATAGCAATCAGCCCCAGCATTTT.

A single count supports this clone. This sequence joins TRBV20-1 and TRBJ2-7; D may match TRBD1 or TRBD2 (5 bases each). Trimming pared 6 bases from V and 4 bases from J, leaving 25 bases between. The CDR3 contains 16 residues. Germline values: CDR1 DFQATT, CDR2 SNEGSKA (reference sequence). CDR3 in amino acids: CSADANTWGMSYEQYF. The CDR3 DNA is TGCAGTGCGGATGCGAACACGTGGGGGATGAGTTACGAGCAGTACTTC.

This clone is deemed medium-sized. The V and J genes are TRBV20-1 and TRBJ1-2; 7 bases are shared with TRBD1. After removal of 3 bases from V and 4 bases from J, the junction contained 2 bases not matched to a gene. Germline V gene data show CDR1 as DFQATT and CDR2 as SNEGSKA (reference sequence). The CDR3 has 12 residues. For the CDR3, the DNA is TGCAGTGCTAGTCAGGGGGTCTATGGCTACACCTTC. Its protein product is CSASQGVYGYTF.

The V and J genes are TRBV19 and TRBJ2-5; D uncertain. The CDR3 length is 15 residues. Per the germline V gene, CDR1 is LNHDA and CDR2 is SQIVND (reference sequence). Between the trimmed V and J ends, which lost 5 bases and 5 bases, there was a span of 18 bases. CDR3 protein: CASSPYSSLVETQYF. CDR3 bases: TGTGCCAGTAGTCCCTACAGTTCCCTCGTGGAGACCCAGTACTTC.

This clone has a handful of counts. This may be a read error, as it is one base from a much larger clone. The CDR3: CASSFVGNQPQHF. CDR3 coding DNA: TGTGCCAGCAGTTTCGTAGGGAATCAGCCCCAGCATTTT. This rearrangement joins TRBV28 to TRBJ1-5; no clear D. With 3 bases removed from V and 4 bases from J, the gap between germline ends came to 7 bases. The CDR3 is made up of 13 amino acids. CDR1 and CDR2 (germline): MDHEN, SYDVKM.

By frequency in the sample, this clone is medium-sized. The chain combines TRBV9 with TRBJ2-3; the D gene is possibly TRBD1 (6 bases). The CDR3 runs to 15 residues. V lost 1 base and J lost 3, with 12 bases in between. Germline CDR1 and CDR2: SGDLS and YYNGEE. The CDR3 DNA reads as TGTGCCAGCAGCGTAAGGGGGTTGGTAACAGATACGCAGTATTTT. It encodes CASSVRGLVTDTQYF.

The chain couples TRBV4-1 to TRBJ2-7; D may be TRBD2 (6 bases). Germline V gene lookup returns CDR1 MGHRA and CDR2 YSYEKL. Between the trimmed V and J ends, which lost 5 bases and 0 bases, there was a span of 17 bases. The CDR3 is 16 residues long. Here the CDR3 reads CASSGGCGQSSYEQYF. As DNA, the CDR3 is TGCGCCAGCAGCGGAGGGTGTGGCCAGAGCTCCTACGAGCAGTACTTC.

This clone was seen many times. The gene calls are TRBV30 and TRBJ1-5; D is perhaps TRBD1 (6 bases). This CDR3 is 14 amino acids long. With 5 bases removed from V and 5 bases from J, the gap between germline ends came to 16 bases. Germline V gene lookup returns CDR1 GTSNPN and CDR2 SVGIG (reference sequence). CDR3 loop: CAWQGGSRDQPQHF. CDR3 DNA: TGTGCCTGGCAAGGGGGTTCTAGGGATCAGCCCCAGCATTTT.

This clone has ten or more counts. The CDR3 DNA reads TGTGCCAGCTCACTATCCCGGGACAGGAGACCCTACGAGCAGTACTTC. Protein product: CASSLSRDRRPYEQYF. V is TRBV18 and J is TRBJ2-7; 8 positions match TRBD1. This CDR3 contains 16 residues. The germline V gene encodes CDR1 KGHSH and CDR2 LQKENI. V trimming: 4 bases; J trimming: 2 bases; junction bases outside the gene matches: 10.

This clone is medium-sized. This chain joins TRBV7-8 and TRBJ2-3; D might be TRBD1 (6 bases). Trimming shortened V by 10 bases and J by 2 bases, and 13 bases separated the two germline ends. Germline-derived CDR1 and CDR2 are SGHVS and FQNEAQ. CDR3 length: 13 residues. The DNA of the CDR3 is TGTGCCACGAGTGGGGGCACCACAGATACGCAGTATTTT. Its translation is CATSGGTTDTQYF.

This clone has ten or more counts. The chain joins TRBV9 to TRBJ1-4, with a possible D match to TRBD1 (5 bases). This CDR3 spans 14 amino acids. CDR1 and CDR2 from the germline V gene are SGDLS and YYNGEE. Trimming took 0 bases from V and 2 from J, leaving 5 bases between them. The CDR3 sequence: CASSVAGTNEKLFF. In nucleotides, the CDR3 is TGTGCCAGCAGCGTAGCAGGGACTAATGAAAAACTGTTTTTT.

A remark on this clone: This specimen includes other DNA sequences encoding the same CDR3. The chain carries TRBV11-3 and TRBJ2-3, with D perhaps matching TRBD1 (5 bases). V lost 2 bases to trimming and J lost 3 bases, with 12 bases between them. Germline values: CDR1 SGHNT, CDR2 YENEEA. The CDR3 totals 15 residues. CDR3 loop: CASSLPRTTTDTQYF. The CDR3 DNA sequence: TGTGCCAGCAGCTTACCACGGACAACAACAGATACGCAGTATTTT.

This chain links TRBV5-1 with TRBJ2-3; no reliable D call. CDR1 is SGHRS and CDR2 is YFSETQ in the germline V gene. Trimming stripped 0 bases from V and 7 bases from J, with 6 bases between. CDR3 size: 12 residues. The CDR3 nucleotides are TGCGCCAGCAGCTTGGTAGGGTATACGCAGTATTTT. Protein sequence: CASSLVGYTQYF.

The V call is TRBV12-3 or TRBV12-4, the J call TRBJ2-7; 8 bases match TRBD1. The CDR3 length is 14 residues. V was pared by 3 bases and J by 6 bases, with 7 bases of the junction left unmatched. In nucleotides, the CDR3 is TGTGCCAGCAGTTTTGTGCAGGGGGCTTCCGAGCAGTACTTC. Its protein product is CASSFVQGASEQYF.

This clone has a handful of counts. The junction does not match germline at one end; this may be a read error. This chain joins TRBV6-2 or TRBV6-3 and TRBJ1-4; the D is unclear. The CDR3 contains 11 residues. Per germline, CDR1 MNHEY and CDR2 SVGEGT. The CDR3: CASRGNGKLFF. CDR3 DNA sequence: TGTGCCAGCAGGGGGAATGGAAAACTGTTTTTT.

There are a few counts of this clone. The chain carries TRBV11-2 and TRBJ2-2; D call uncertain. V was shortened by 2 bases and J by 6 bases, with 13 bases between the two germline ends. CDR3 length: 15 amino acids. Looked up from germline, CDR1 is SGHAT and CDR2 is FQNNGV. The CDR3 DNA follows: TGTGCCAGCAGCTTAATGTGGAATGGGGCCGGGGAGCTGTTTTTT. Translating gives CASSLMWNGAGELFF. Using reference TRBV11-2 and TRBJ2-2 for the parts outside the CDR3, the full variable domain is EAGVAQSPRYKIIEKRQSVAFWCNPISGHATLYWYQQILGQGPKLLIQFQNNGVVDDSQLPKDRFSAERLKGVDSTLKIQPAKLEDSAVYLCASSLMWNGAGELFFGEGSRLTVL.

The gene calls are TRBV11-1 and TRBJ1-1, with a tentative D call TRBD1 (6 bases). The CDR3 covers 16 residues. The V end was cut by 5 bases, the J end by 0 bases, with 16 bases between. Germline CDR1 SGHAT, CDR2 FQDESV (reference sequence). In DNA form, the CDR3 reads TGTGCCAGCAGCCTCGGACAGATGGGAATGAACACTGAAGCTTTCTTT. Encoded protein: CASSLGQMGMNTEAFF.

By share of the sample, this clone is medium-sized. This sequence joins TRBV20-1 and TRBJ1-1, with D tentatively TRBD1 (5 bases). The V and J ends lost 4 bases and 3 bases respectively, with 15 bases between them. Germline V lookup: CDR1 DFQATT, CDR2 SNEGSKA (reference sequence). This CDR3 is 14 amino acids long. The CDR3 is CSAISGAVDTEAFF. CDR3 in DNA: TGCAGTGCTATTTCCGGGGCCGTTGACACTGAAGCTTTCTTT.

A few counts support this clone. This chain uses TRBV6-1 with TRBJ1-2; 9 bases line up with TRBD1. CDR3 length: 14 amino acids. Germline-derived CDR1 and CDR2 are MNHNS and SASEGT. V dropped 6 bases and J dropped 6; count of bases not matched to a gene: 8. CDR3 sequence reads: CASRRTGGADGYTF. The CDR3 DNA is TGTGCCAGCAGACGCACAGGGGGCGCGGATGGCTACACCTTC.

The genes are TRBV11-2 and TRBJ2-7; no firm D call. Germline CDR1 reads SGHAT; CDR2 reads FQNNGV. This CDR3 region has 12 residues. With 3 bases removed from V and 4 bases from J, the gap between germline ends came to 7 bases. The CDR3 DNA sequence: TGTGCCAGCAGCTTGGGCAGTTACGAGCAGTACTTC. Translation: CASSLGSYEQYF.